The 20 T cell receptor beta chains below were found in one sample sequenced in a study of T cell responses to AZD1222 COVID-19 vaccine. Assay used: immunoSEQ multiplex PCR; TCRdb lists only in-frame clones, some missing. Of some 110,000 clones listed, about 80% are singletons. Sequencing was performed on peripheral blood, taken on day 0 of AZD1222 vaccination. The receptor source for this set is an adult in good health.

The V gene is TRBV5-1, the J gene TRBJ2-1, with 9 positions matching TRBD2. CDR1 is SGHRS, CDR2 YFSETQ, per germline. The CDR3 spans 15 residues. V was clipped by 6 bases and J by 7 bases; unmatched bases: 11. CDR3 DNA: TGCGCCAGCAAACCTCGGTCTAGCGGGACGAATGAGCAGTTCTTC. Protein: CASKPRSSGTNEQFF.

V usage is TRBV5-5 and J usage is TRBJ1-1; 7 bases match TRBD1. CDR3 size: 16 residues. Germline V gives CDR1 SGHKS, CDR2 YYEKEE (reference sequence). The J segment lost 3 bases and the V segment lost 0 bases, leaving 8 bases of the junction unmatched. The CDR3 DNA follows: TGTGCCAGCAGCTTGGGTTACGGACAGGTCGACACTGAAGCTTTCTTT. The encoded protein is CASSLGYGQVDTEAFF.

The chain joins TRBV4-3 to TRBJ2-1; 7 bases fit TRBD2. The CDR3 length is 13 residues. Trimming at V came to 1 base and at J to 9 bases, leaving 3 bases not matched to a gene. Germline assignment: CDR1 LGHNA and CDR2 YSLEER. The chain's CDR3 is CASSQVASGEQFF. The CDR3 nucleotides read TGCGCCAGCAGCCAAGTGGCTAGCGGTGAGCAGTTCTTC.

In its sample, this clone was seen once. The chain joins TRBV9 to TRBJ2-3, with D maybe TRBD1 (5 bases). This CDR3 comprises 15 residues. The germline V gene has CDR1 SGDLS and CDR2 YYNGEE. V lost 6 bases to trimming and J lost 3 bases, with 17 bases between them. The CDR3 coding sequence is TGTGCCAGCACCCAGACCACAGGTTGGACAGATACGCAGTATTTT. It yields the protein CASTQTTGWTDTQYF.

The chain couples TRBV19 to TRBJ2-3; 9 nucleotides match TRBD1. The CDR3 length is 16 residues. V lost 5 bases, J lost 1 base, and 7 bases stayed unmatched. The germline gives CDR1 LNHDA, CDR2 SQIVND (reference sequence). CDR3 nucleotide sequence: TGTGCCAGTAGTCCCAGCCGGACAGGGGGCACAGATACGCAGTATTTT. Its protein product is CASSPSRTGGTDTQYF.

The chain recombines TRBV5-4 with TRBJ1-1, with D unresolved. The CDR3 is 13 residues long. Per the germline V gene, CDR1 is SGHNT and CDR2 is YYREEE (reference sequence). Trimming stripped 5 bases from V and 0 bases from J, with 8 bases between. In DNA form, the CDR3 reads TGTGCCAGCAGGGGCACCGTGAACACTGAAGCTTTCTTT. Translating it yields CASRGTVNTEAFF.

On this clone itself: Other DNA sequences in this specimen translate into the identical CDR3. The chain links TRBV5-4 to TRBJ1-2, with 7 bases that match TRBD1. This CDR3 is built from 14 residues. Trimming removed 0 bases from V and 2 bases from J; junction bases left unmatched: 1. Germline V gene lookup returns CDR1 SGHNT and CDR2 YYREEE (reference sequence). DNA of the CDR3: TGTGCCAGCAGCTTGGGACAGGGCAACTATGGCTACACCTTC. Translation: CASSLGQGNYGYTF.

The sample holds one count of this clone. The genes are TRBV11-2 and TRBJ2-7, with a possible D match to TRBD2 (5 bases). V was cut by 4 bases and J by 0 bases, with 13 bases left in between. The germline V gene encodes CDR1 SGHAT and CDR2 FQNNGV. CDR3 length: 15 amino acids. The CDR3 DNA reads TGTGCCAGCAGCTCCCGCAGACTATTCTCCTACGAGCAGTACTTC. Encoded protein: CASSSRRLFSYEQYF.

This clone was recorded a few times. V is TRBV28 and J is TRBJ1-5; D might be TRBD1 (6 bases). Trimming left V 6 bases short and J 6 bases short, with 18 bases between. CDR3 length: 15 residues. Germline assignment: CDR1 MDHEN and CDR2 SYDVKM. The CDR3 DNA reads TGTGCCAGCAGCCCTGGGGGGGCGCCCGTTCAGCCCCAGCATTTT. It specifies CASSPGGAPVQPQHF.

The chain carries TRBV2 and TRBJ2-3; D is uncertain. This CDR3 has 13 residues. Germline V lookup: CDR1 SNHLY, CDR2 FYNNEI. V gave up 6 bases and J gave up 2 bases, with 9 bases separating them. For the CDR3, the DNA is TGTGCCAGCAGATATCAGATCACAGATACGCAGTATTTT. This codes for CASRYQITDTQYF.

This clone came up once. The genes are TRBV2 and TRBJ1-3; D is undetermined. Deletions cut 3 bases from V and 0 bases from J, with 9 bases between. Germline V gene lookup returns CDR1 SNHLY and CDR2 FYNNEI. The CDR3 has 15 amino acids. CDR3 in DNA: TGTGCCAGCAGTGACTGGGCGGGCTCTGGAAACACCATATATTTT. This codes for CASSDWAGSGNTIYF.

The table lists this clone with a count of one. The gene calls are TRBV9 and TRBJ2-1, with D maybe TRBD1 (6 bases). V lost 0 bases and J 8 bases, leaving 12 bases between the germline ends. The CDR3 is made up of 14 amino acids. CDR1 and CDR2 from the germline V gene are SGDLS and YYNGEE. CDR3 residues: CASSVDHRADEQFF. CDR3 bases: TGTGCCAGCAGCGTAGATCACAGGGCGGATGAGCAGTTCTTC.

The chain carries TRBV9 and TRBJ2-1, with D uncertain. There are 15 residues in the CDR3. V was shortened by 0 bases and J by 8 bases, with 15 bases between the two germline ends. The germline V gene encodes CDR1 SGDLS and CDR2 YYNGEE. CDR3 residues: CASSVVPRQGYEQFF. The CDR3 region has the DNA TGTGCCAGCAGCGTAGTCCCACGGCAAGGATATGAGCAGTTCTTC.

The chain links TRBV7-2 to TRBJ2-2; D unclear. The CDR3 extends over 14 amino acids. Germline values: CDR1 SGHTA, CDR2 FQGNSA. V lost 7 bases and J lost 0, with 9 bases in between. This CDR3 reads CASKPGANTGELFF. The CDR3 DNA reads as TGTGCCAGCAAACCTGGAGCGAACACCGGGGAGCTGTTTTTT.

The chain employs TRBV7-9 and TRBJ1-5, with D possibly being TRBD1 (6 bases). Trimming pared 5 bases from V and 3 bases from J, leaving 17 bases between. This CDR3 region has 16 residues. In germline, CDR1 is SEHNR, CDR2 FQNEAQ (reference sequence). DNA for the CDR3: TGTGCCAGCAGCCCCTCTGGGGGCGGCGACAATCAGCCCCAGCATTTT. Encoded protein: CASSPSGGGDNQPQHF.

This clone was seen just once. This chain uses TRBV28 with TRBJ2-7, with 8 bases identical to TRBD2. The J segment lost 2 bases and the V segment lost 1 base, leaving 7 bases of the junction unmatched. Germline CDR1 reads MDHEN; CDR2 reads SYDVKM. CDR3 length equals 16 residues. CDR3 coding DNA: TGTGCCAGCAGTTTATTGTCTAGCGGGTTTCCCTACGAGCAGTACTTC. Protein product: CASSLLSSGFPYEQYF.

This sequence joins TRBV18 and TRBJ2-7, with D perhaps matching TRBD1 or TRBD2 (5 bases each). The CDR3 consists of 13 residues. The V and J ends lost 3 bases and 3 bases respectively, with 9 bases between them. The germline gives CDR1 KGHSH, CDR2 LQKENI. For the CDR3, the DNA is TGTGCCAGCTCACCGGGACCGTACTACGAGCAGTACTTC. Amino acids: CASSPGPYYEQYF. The full variable domain, completed using reference TRBV18 and TRBJ2-7, is NAGVMQNPRHLVRRRGQEARLRCSPMKGHSHVYWYRQLPEEGLKFMVYLQKENIIDESGMPKERFSAEFPKEGPSILRIQQVVRGDSAAYFCASSPGPYYEQYFGPGTRLTVT.

This clone appeared a single time. The genes are TRBV6-5 and TRBJ2-7, with TRBD1 matching 7 bases. Germline lookup yields CDR1 MNHEY and CDR2 SVGAGI. This CDR3 region has 15 residues. V lost 5 bases and J lost 1; bases outside the gene matches: 8. CDR3: CASSPGGIPSYEQYF. CDR3 bases: TGTGCCAGCAGTCCAGGGGGAATACCATCCTACGAGCAGTACTTC.

This clone was seen a handful of times. This rearrangement joins TRBV7-9 to TRBJ2-5, with D possibly TRBD1 on 5 matching bases. Trimming left V 0 bases short and J 7 bases short, with 21 bases between. This CDR3 region has 17 residues. The germline V gene has CDR1 SEHNR and CDR2 FQNEAQ (reference sequence). The CDR3: CASSLAHVDTLVLTQYF. CDR3 DNA sequence: TGTGCCAGCAGCTTAGCGCATGTGGACACCCTCGTTCTGACCCAGTACTTC. Together with reference TRBV7-9 and TRBJ2-5, the CDR3 gives the full variable domain: DTGVSQNPRHKITKRGQNVTFRCDPISEHNRLYWYRQTLGQGPEFLTYFQNEAQLEKSRLLSDRFSAERPKGSFSTLEIQRTEQGDSAMYLCASSLAHVDTLVLTQYFGPGTRLLVL.

This clone was seen only a few times. The V gene is TRBV3-1 (or the pseudogene TRBV3-2), the J gene TRBJ2-1; D unclear. The CDR3 extends over 12 amino acids. CDR1 and CDR2 from the germline V gene are LGHDT and YNNKEL (reference sequence). Between the trimmed V and J ends, which lost 1 base and 13 bases, there was a span of 11 bases. CDR3 protein: CASSQGQSLQFF. In DNA, the CDR3 is TGTGCCAGCAGCCAAGGCCAGTCCCTCCAGTTCTTC.